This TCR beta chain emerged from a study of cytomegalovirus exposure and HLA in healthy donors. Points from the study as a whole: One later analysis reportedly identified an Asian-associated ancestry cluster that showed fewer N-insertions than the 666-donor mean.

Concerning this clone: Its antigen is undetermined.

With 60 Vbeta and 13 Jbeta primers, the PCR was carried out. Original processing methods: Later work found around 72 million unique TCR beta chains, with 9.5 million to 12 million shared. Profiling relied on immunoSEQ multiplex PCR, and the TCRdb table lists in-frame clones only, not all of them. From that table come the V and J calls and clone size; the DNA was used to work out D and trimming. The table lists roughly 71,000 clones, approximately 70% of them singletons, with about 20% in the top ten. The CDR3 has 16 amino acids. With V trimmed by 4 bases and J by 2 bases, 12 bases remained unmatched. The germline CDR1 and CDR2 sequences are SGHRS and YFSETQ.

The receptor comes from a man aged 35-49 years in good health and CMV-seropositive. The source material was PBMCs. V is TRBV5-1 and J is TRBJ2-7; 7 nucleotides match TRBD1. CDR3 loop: CASSPRTGQRAYEQYF. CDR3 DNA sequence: TGCGCCAGCAGCCCTAGGACAGGCCAACGCGCCTACGAGCAGTACTTC.